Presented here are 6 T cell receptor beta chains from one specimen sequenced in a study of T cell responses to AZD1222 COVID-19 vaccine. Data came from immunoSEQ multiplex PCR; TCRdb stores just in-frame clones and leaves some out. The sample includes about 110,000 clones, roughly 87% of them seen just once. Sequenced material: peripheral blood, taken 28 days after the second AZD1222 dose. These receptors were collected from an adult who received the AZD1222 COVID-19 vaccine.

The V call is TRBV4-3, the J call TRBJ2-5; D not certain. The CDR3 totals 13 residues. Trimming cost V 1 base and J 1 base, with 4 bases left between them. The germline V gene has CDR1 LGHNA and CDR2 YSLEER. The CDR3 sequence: CASSQGPQETQYF. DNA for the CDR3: TGCGCCAGCAGCCAAGGTCCCCAAGAGACCCAGTACTTC.

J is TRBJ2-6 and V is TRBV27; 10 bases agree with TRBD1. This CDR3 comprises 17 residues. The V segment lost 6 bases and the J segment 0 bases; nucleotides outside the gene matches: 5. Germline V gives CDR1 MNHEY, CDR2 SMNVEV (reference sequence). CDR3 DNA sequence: TGTGCCAGCAGCAGACAGGGGGCGATCTCTGGGGCCAACGTCCTGACTTTC. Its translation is CASSRQGAISGANVLTF.

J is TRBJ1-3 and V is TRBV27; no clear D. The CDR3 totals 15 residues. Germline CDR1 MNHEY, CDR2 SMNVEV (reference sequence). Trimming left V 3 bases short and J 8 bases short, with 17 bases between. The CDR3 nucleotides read TGTGCCAGCAGTTTCCAACCCACGGGCGGACACACCATATATTTT. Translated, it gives CASSFQPTGGHTIYF.

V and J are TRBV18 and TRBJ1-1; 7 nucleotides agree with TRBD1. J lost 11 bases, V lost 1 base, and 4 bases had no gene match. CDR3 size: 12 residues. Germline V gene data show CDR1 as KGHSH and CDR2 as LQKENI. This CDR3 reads CASSPQGAWAFF. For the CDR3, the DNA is TGTGCCAGCTCACCACAGGGGGCCTGGGCTTTCTTT.

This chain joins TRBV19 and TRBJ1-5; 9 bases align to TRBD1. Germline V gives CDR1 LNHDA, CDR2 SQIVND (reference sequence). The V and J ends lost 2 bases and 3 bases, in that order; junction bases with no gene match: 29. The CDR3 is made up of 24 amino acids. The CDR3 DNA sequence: TGTGCCAGTAGTATAAGGGGACAGGGACGATCCCATGGGCCGCTAGCGTTTTTCAATCAGCCCCAGCATTTT. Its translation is CASSIRGQGRSHGPLAFFNQPQHF.

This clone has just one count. DNA for the CDR3: TGTGCCAGCAGTTTATCCGGGGGAGCCCAAGAGACCCAGTACTTC. This codes for CASSLSGGAQETQYF. This chain connects TRBV27 to TRBJ2-5; D is perhaps TRBD2 (6 bases). This CDR3 has 15 amino acids. The ends were cut back, 0 bases at V and 1 base at J, with 9 bases in the middle. Germline lookup yields CDR1 MNHEY and CDR2 SMNVEV (reference sequence).